These 8 T cell receptor beta chains came from one sample sequenced in a study of blood T cell repertoires in COVID-19. Only in-frame clones appear in the TCRdb table, and some are missing; sequencing was by immunoSEQ multiplex PCR. The sample has fewer than 110,000 clones, roughly 90% seen once; the top ten hold 4.5% to 6%. The material sequenced was peripheral blood. The receptor source for this set is a man aged 40-50 years with active or convalescent COVID-19.

The rearrangement links TRBV19 to TRBJ1-2, with a possible D match to TRBD1 (5 bases). The CDR3 has 14 amino acids. V dropped 8 bases and J dropped 3 bases, with 16 bases sitting between them. From germline, CDR1 is LNHDA and CDR2 SQIVND (reference sequence). The CDR3 loop reads CASLNRGVHYGYTF. DNA for the CDR3: TGTGCCAGTCTAAACCGGGGGGTCCACTATGGCTACACCTTC.

The rearrangement joins TRBV5-1 to TRBJ2-1, with a tentative D call TRBD2 (6 bases). The CDR3 is 18 amino acids. Deletions cut 2 bases from V and 4 bases from J, with 22 bases between. Germline V lookup: CDR1 SGHRS, CDR2 YFSETQ. CDR3 in amino acids: CASSFSVGGPQGYNEQFF. The DNA for the CDR3 is TGCGCCAGCAGCTTCAGTGTGGGGGGTCCGCAAGGGTACAATGAGCAGTTCTTC.

The chain carries TRBV9 and TRBJ1-6, with a possible D match to TRBD1 (5 bases). V was pared by 3 bases and J by 8 bases, with 15 bases between. The germline V gene has CDR1 SGDLS and CDR2 YYNGEE. This CDR3 spans 15 amino acids. This chain's CDR3 is CASSATGFGDSPLHF. For the CDR3, the DNA is TGTGCCAGCAGCGCTACAGGTTTTGGAGATTCACCCCTCCACTTT.

The J gene is TRBJ2-1, the V gene TRBV30; D remains ambiguous. V dropped 4 bases and J dropped 3 bases, with 4 bases sitting between them. CDR3 length equals 11 residues. Germline V lookup: CDR1 GTSNPN, CDR2 SVGIG (reference sequence). The CDR3 reads CAWTSYNEQFF. Here the CDR3 DNA reads TGTGCCTGGACTAGCTACAATGAGCAGTTCTTC. The full variable domain, with the rest looked up from reference TRBV30 and TRBJ2-1, is SQTIHQWPATLVQPVGSPLSLECTVEGTSNPNLYWYRQAAGRGLQLLFYSVGIGQISSEVPQNLSASRPQDRQFILSSKKLLLSDSGFYLCAWTSYNEQFFGPGTRLTVL.

The chain uses TRBV30 and TRBJ1-1, with D tentatively TRBD1 (6 bases). V lost 1 base and J lost 10, with 22 bases in between. The CDR3 is 15 amino acids. The germline CDR1 and CDR2 sequences are GTSNPN and SVGIG (reference sequence). Written as DNA, the CDR3 is TGTGCCTGGAGTGGAGGGGCCGCGGGGGCTCGTGGAGCTTTCTTT. Translating it yields CAWSGGAAGARGAFF.

The chain joins TRBV24-1 to TRBJ2-1; the D gene is possibly TRBD1 (6 bases). Trimming took 6 bases from V and 6 from J, leaving 17 bases between them. The germline V gene encodes CDR1 KGHDR and CDR2 SFDVKD. The CDR3 runs 15 residues. The CDR3 loop reads CATSSFLQGVNEQFF. The CDR3 coding sequence is TGTGCCACCAGTAGTTTCCTACAGGGTGTCAATGAGCAGTTCTTC.

The rearrangement uses TRBV6-5 and TRBJ1-2; tentative D call: TRBD1 (6 bases). The CDR3 length is 14 residues. V was cut by 4 bases and J by 2 bases, with 11 bases left in between. The germline gives CDR1 MNHEY, CDR2 SVGAGI. The CDR3 spells CASSWGQTNYGYTF. The CDR3 DNA is TGTGCCAGCAGTTGGGGACAAACGAACTATGGCTACACCTTC.

CDR3 sequence (DNA): TGTGCCATCAGTGAATACAGAACTAACTATGGCTACACCTTC. Protein product: CAISEYRTNYGYTF. The rearrangement joins TRBV10-3 to TRBJ1-2; D gene ambiguous. The CDR3 is 14 residues long. From germline, CDR1 is ENHRY and CDR2 SYGVKD. Trimming removed 3 bases from V and 0 bases from J, with 8 bases in between.